A selection of T cell receptor beta chains follows, all from one sample in a study of T cell repertoires in cytomegalovirus infection. One entry per CDR3 protein results from TCRdb running MiXCR on the reads. The sample has fewer than 1,000,000 distinct CDR3 sequences; about a third are singletons. No antigen is known for these receptors. The material was cultured CD8+ T cells from PBMCs, obtained from culture after CMV antigen stimulation. All receptors come from a human donor in good health (CMV status not recorded). Some clones in this sample may be carry-over from other donors' samples. CDR3s include the opening cysteine and the closing phenylalanine or tryptophan. Fields, in order: V gene, D gene, clone size, J gene, CDR3 DNA, CDR3 protein. A D gene is named only where the DNA matches it firmly. Size tells how often a clone was seen (once, few, many) or the class of an expanded clone, and some rows leave it out.

v_gene: TRBV10-3
d_gene: TRBD1
abundance: few
j_gene: TRBJ2-5
CDR3nt: TGTGCCATCAGTTGGACAGGGGCAATGGAAGAGACCCAGTACTTC
CDR3aa: CAISWTGAMEETQYF

v_gene: TRBV20-1
d_gene: TRBD1
abundance: few
j_gene: TRBJ2-7
CDR3nt: TGCAGTGTTAGGGACAGGGGGCACTACGAGCAGTACTTC
CDR3aa: CSVRDRGHYEQYF

v_gene: TRBV6-2/TRBV6-3
d_gene: TRBD1
abundance: few
j_gene: TRBJ2-1
CDR3nt: TGTGCCACTTCGACAGGGACCTACAATGAGCAGTTCTTC
CDR3aa: CATSTGTYNEQFF

v_gene: TRBV5-6
d_gene: -
abundance: few
j_gene: TRBJ1-5
CDR3nt: TGTGCCAGCAGCGGGGGTCTTGGGTTAGGCAATCAGCCCCAGCATTTT
CDR3aa: CASSGGLGLGNQPQHF

v_gene: TRBV5-1
d_gene: TRBD1
abundance: -
j_gene: TRBJ2-1
CDR3nt: TGCGCCAGCAGCCGCGGACAGGGAACGGCCTACAATGAGCAGTTCTTC
CDR3aa: CASSRGQGTAYNEQFF

v_gene: TRBV7-9
d_gene: TRBD1
abundance: few
j_gene: TRBJ1-2
CDR3nt: TGTGCCAGCAGCCTGACAGGGGAGGACTATGGCTACACCTTC
CDR3aa: CASSLTGEDYGYTF

v_gene: TRBV20-1
d_gene: TRBD1
abundance: -
j_gene: TRBJ1-5
CDR3nt: TGCAGTGCTACGACTTATTCGGACAGGGGATATGGCAATCAGCCCCAGCATTTT
CDR3aa: CSATTYSDRGYGNQPQHF

v_gene: TRBV6-6
d_gene: -
abundance: -
j_gene: TRBJ2-3
CDR3nt: TGTGCCAGCAGTTCACCTACCGTAACGGGGGCAGCCCTGGATACGCAGTATTTT
CDR3aa: CASSSPTVTGAALDTQYF

v_gene: TRBV7-6
d_gene: TRBD2
abundance: -
j_gene: TRBJ2-2
CDR3nt: TGTGCCAGCAGCTCACAGACTAGCGGGGGCCCGAACACCGGGGAGCTGTTTTTT
CDR3aa: CASSSQTSGGPNTGELFF

v_gene: TRBV7-9
d_gene: -
abundance: few
j_gene: TRBJ2-7
CDR3nt: TGTGCCAGCAGCGCGAGCGGCGAGCAGTACTTC
CDR3aa: CASSASGEQYF

v_gene: TRBV7-6
d_gene: -
abundance: -
j_gene: TRBJ2-1
CDR3nt: TGTGCCAGCAGCGAGGCTGACAGTCTATACAATGAGCAGTTCTTC
CDR3aa: CASSEADSLYNEQFF

v_gene: TRBV6-1
d_gene: -
abundance: -
j_gene: TRBJ2-1
CDR3nt: TGTGCCAGCAGTGACAGCCTAGCCCAGAACAATGAGCAGTTCTTC
CDR3aa: CASSDSLAQNNEQFF

v_gene: TRBV6-2/TRBV6-3
d_gene: -
abundance: -
j_gene: TRBJ1-2
CDR3nt: TGTGCCAGCAGTTACTCGAAACACGACTATGGCTACACCTTC
CDR3aa: CASSYSKHDYGYTF

v_gene: TRBV27
d_gene: -
abundance: -
j_gene: TRBJ2-1
CDR3nt: TGTGCCAGCACTCTGGACGGCTACTCCTACAATGAGCAGTTCTTC
CDR3aa: CASTLDGYSYNEQFF

v_gene: TRBV29-1
d_gene: TRBD1
abundance: -
j_gene: TRBJ1-2
CDR3nt: TGCAGCGTTGACACCGGGACAGGGATCGTTTTTGGCTACACCTTC
CDR3aa: CSVDTGTGIVFGYTF

v_gene: TRBV6-2/TRBV6-3
d_gene: TRBD1
abundance: few
j_gene: TRBJ1-5
CDR3nt: TGTGCCAGCAGAAAACGGACAGGGAGAGAGCAGCCCCAGCATTTT
CDR3aa: CASRKRTGREQPQHF

v_gene: TRBV5-3
d_gene: TRBD1
abundance: -
j_gene: TRBJ2-5
CDR3nt: TGTGCCAGCAGCCACCTGGACAGGGGGCGTGAGACCCAGTACTTC
CDR3aa: CASSHLDRGRETQYF

v_gene: TRBV27
d_gene: -
abundance: -
j_gene: TRBJ1-2
CDR3nt: TGTGCCAGCAGTTTATCGATAAACGGGGCTCTAAATGGCTACACCTTC
CDR3aa: CASSLSINGALNGYTF

v_gene: TRBV18
d_gene: TRBD1
abundance: few
j_gene: TRBJ2-2
CDR3nt: TGTGCCAGCTCACCTTTTCGACAGGGTACGAACACCGGGGAGCTGTTTTTT
CDR3aa: CASSPFRQGTNTGELFF

v_gene: TRBV4-1
d_gene: -
abundance: -
j_gene: TRBJ2-2
CDR3nt: TGCGCCAGCAGCCAAGTACTGACAACGAACACCGGGGAGCTGTTTTTT
CDR3aa: CASSQVLTTNTGELFF

v_gene: TRBV13
d_gene: -
abundance: few
j_gene: TRBJ1-2
CDR3nt: TGTGCCAGCACCTGGGGCAGGCGGAACTATGGCTACACCTTC
CDR3aa: CASTWGRRNYGYTF

v_gene: TRBV7-6
d_gene: TRBD1
abundance: many
j_gene: TRBJ1-1
CDR3nt: TGTGCCAGCAGCTTAGCTTCAGGGGGGAACACTGAAGCTTTCTTT
CDR3aa: CASSLASGGNTEAFF

v_gene: TRBV7-3
d_gene: -
abundance: many
j_gene: TRBJ2-5
CDR3nt: TGTGCCAGCAGCTTATCAGGGGAGGACGAGACCCAGTACTTC
CDR3aa: CASSLSGEDETQYF

v_gene: TRBV28
d_gene: -
abundance: -
j_gene: TRBJ2-1
CDR3nt: TGTGCCAGCAGTTTTGAAGACGGCGTTCCCGGGAATGAGCAGTTCTTC
CDR3aa: CASSFEDGVPGNEQFF

v_gene: TRBV12-3/TRBV12-4
d_gene: -
abundance: many
j_gene: TRBJ2-1
CDR3nt: TGTGCCAGCACCAAGGGGCAGGGTGACAATGAGCAGTTCTTC
CDR3aa: CASTKGQGDNEQFF

v_gene: TRBV7-2
d_gene: TRBD2
abundance: many
j_gene: TRBJ2-5
CDR3nt: TGTGCCAGCAGCTTAGACGGAAGGACTAGCGGGGGGCGAGAGACCCAGTACTTC
CDR3aa: CASSLDGRTSGGRETQYF

v_gene: TRBV9
d_gene: -
abundance: -
j_gene: TRBJ1-4
CDR3nt: TGTGCCAGCAGCGTAGATGGGCAGGACGCAACTAATGAAAAACTGTTTTTT
CDR3aa: CASSVDGQDATNEKLFF

v_gene: TRBV4-1
d_gene: -
abundance: once
j_gene: TRBJ2-1
CDR3nt: TGTGTCAGCAGCCAAACGAGCCATGAGCAGTTCTTC
CDR3aa: CVSSQTSHEQFF

v_gene: TRBV6-6
d_gene: -
abundance: -
j_gene: TRBJ2-3
CDR3nt: TGTGCCAGCAGCAGGGGGGGGCAGGGAGGGATCTATGCAGATACGCAGTATTTT
CDR3aa: CASSRGGQGGIYADTQYF

v_gene: TRBV6-2/TRBV6-3
d_gene: -
abundance: few
j_gene: TRBJ1-5
CDR3nt: TGTGCCAGCAGTTCCCCCAGAAGTTCCGGTCAGCATTTT
CDR3aa: CASSSPRSSGQHF

v_gene: TRBV6-2/TRBV6-3
d_gene: TRBD1
abundance: -
j_gene: TRBJ2-7
CDR3nt: TGTGCCAGCAGTTACTCGGAGACAGGGGCGATGTGGCAGTACTTC
CDR3aa: CASSYSETGAMWQYF

v_gene: TRBV25-1
d_gene: -
abundance: few
j_gene: TRBJ1-2
CDR3nt: TGTGCCAGCAGTGGCCCGTTGGAGGGGGGGAACCAAGCCTATGGCTACACCTTC
CDR3aa: CASSGPLEGGNQAYGYTF

v_gene: TRBV6-5
d_gene: -
abundance: -
j_gene: TRBJ1-5
CDR3nt: TGTGCCAGCAGTTACCTCGGACCGGATCAGCCCCAGCATTTT
CDR3aa: CASSYLGPDQPQHF

v_gene: TRBV6-1
d_gene: -
abundance: -
j_gene: TRBJ1-2
CDR3nt: TGTGCCACCCGGGTAACAGTCATTCGAGATGGCTACACCTTC
CDR3aa: CATRVTVIRDGYTF

v_gene: TRBV28
d_gene: -
abundance: -
j_gene: TRBJ2-3
CDR3nt: TGTGCCAGCGGGGTGCCCCCGGGGGGCAAGAGCACAGATACGCAGTATTTT
CDR3aa: CASGVPPGGKSTDTQYF

v_gene: TRBV6-1
d_gene: TRBD1
abundance: few
j_gene: TRBJ1-1
CDR3nt: TGTGCCAGCAGTGAACTGACGACAGGGTGGTTACGGAACACTGAAGCTTTCTTT
CDR3aa: CASSELTTGWLRNTEAFF

v_gene: TRBV24-1
d_gene: TRBD1
abundance: few
j_gene: TRBJ1-2
CDR3nt: TGTGCCACCAGTGATCCGGACAGGCCCCAATATGGCTACACCTTC
CDR3aa: CATSDPDRPQYGYTF

v_gene: TRBV13
d_gene: TRBD1
abundance: few
j_gene: TRBJ1-1
CDR3nt: TGTGCCAGCAGCTCCACGGAGACAGGGCTCTTTGAAGCTTTCTTT
CDR3aa: CASSSTETGLFEAFF

v_gene: TRBV6-5
d_gene: TRBD1
abundance: -
j_gene: TRBJ1-5
CDR3nt: TGTGCCAGCAGTTCTAGACAGGGAGGTCTTCAGCCCCAGCATTTT
CDR3aa: CASSSRQGGLQPQHF

v_gene: TRBV27
d_gene: -
abundance: few
j_gene: TRBJ2-3
CDR3nt: TGTGCCATCTGGACGGGGAGCACAGATACGCAGTATTTT
CDR3aa: CAIWTGSTDTQYF

v_gene: TRBV7-4
d_gene: -
abundance: -
j_gene: TRBJ1-4
CDR3nt: TGTGCCAGCAGCTTGGTAGGGGTTGAAAAACTGTTTTTT
CDR3aa: CASSLVGVEKLFF

v_gene: TRBV20-1
d_gene: -
abundance: -
j_gene: TRBJ2-3
CDR3nt: TGCAGTGCCCCGTATAGCGGCTGGGGAGATACGCAGTATTTT
CDR3aa: CSAPYSGWGDTQYF

v_gene: TRBV7-6
d_gene: -
abundance: -
j_gene: TRBJ2-5
CDR3nt: TGTGCCAGCAGCCCCCCGGGGCCGAAAGAGACCCAGTACTTC
CDR3aa: CASSPPGPKETQYF

v_gene: TRBV19
d_gene: TRBD1
abundance: few
j_gene: TRBJ1-4
CDR3nt: TGTGCCAGTAGTGCTTGGGACAGGGAATACGCAACTAATGAAAAACTGTTTTTT
CDR3aa: CASSAWDREYATNEKLFF

v_gene: TRBV4-1
d_gene: -
abundance: few
j_gene: TRBJ1-2
CDR3nt: TGCGCCAGCAGCCAAGAACCCCGAGATAACTATGGCTACACCTTC
CDR3aa: CASSQEPRDNYGYTF

v_gene: TRBV15
d_gene: TRBD1
abundance: -
j_gene: TRBJ1-1
CDR3nt: TGTGCCACCCTCCAGGGGGGGAACACTGAAGCTTTCTTT
CDR3aa: CATLQGGNTEAFF

v_gene: TRBV4-1
d_gene: -
abundance: -
j_gene: TRBJ2-7
CDR3nt: TGCGCCAGCAGCCCTAGCGAGGACCTTACCTACGAGCAGTACTTC
CDR3aa: CASSPSEDLTYEQYF

v_gene: TRBV7-2
d_gene: -
abundance: many
j_gene: TRBJ2-3
CDR3nt: TGTGCCAGCAGCCCCCTAACGGGGGGCGCAGATACGCAGTATTTT
CDR3aa: CASSPLTGGADTQYF

v_gene: TRBV7-6
d_gene: -
abundance: many
j_gene: TRBJ2-3
CDR3nt: TGTGCCAGCAGCTTAGGGCTGGGGAAGGCGGATAAATCTAGCACAGATACGCAGTATTTT
CDR3aa: CASSLGLGKADKSSTDTQYF

v_gene: TRBV7-2
d_gene: -
abundance: many
j_gene: TRBJ2-7
CDR3nt: TGTGCCAGTATTATGGAGGTCCTATACGAGCAGTACTTC
CDR3aa: CASIMEVLYEQYF

v_gene: TRBV2
d_gene: -
abundance: few
j_gene: TRBJ2-1
CDR3nt: TGTGCCAGCAGTGAATGGAAGAATGAGCAGTTCTTC
CDR3aa: CASSEWKNEQFF

v_gene: TRBV4-2
d_gene: -
abundance: -
j_gene: TRBJ2-7
CDR3nt: TGTGCCAGCAGCCAGGATTCACGGAGGGCAGGGCGACCGCGCGAGCAGTACTTC
CDR3aa: CASSQDSRRAGRPREQYF

v_gene: TRBV29-1
d_gene: -
abundance: -
j_gene: TRBJ1-1
CDR3nt: TGCAGCGTCCTGTGGGGGGGCACTGAAGCTTTCTTT
CDR3aa: CSVLWGGTEAFF

v_gene: TRBV12-3/TRBV12-4
d_gene: -
abundance: -
j_gene: TRBJ1-2
CDR3nt: TGTGCCAGCAGCCCTGAGGGTTTCAACTATGGCTACACCTTC
CDR3aa: CASSPEGFNYGYTF

v_gene: TRBV4-1
d_gene: -
abundance: few
j_gene: TRBJ1-5
CDR3nt: TGCGCCAGCAGCCAAAGCCCTTTTCAAGGAAAACAGCCCCAGCATTTT
CDR3aa: CASSQSPFQGKQPQHF

v_gene: TRBV6-1
d_gene: -
abundance: -
j_gene: TRBJ2-1
CDR3nt: TGTGCCACCCAAAGGGGGTACAATGAGCAGTTCTTC
CDR3aa: CATQRGYNEQFF

v_gene: TRBV12-3/TRBV12-4
d_gene: TRBD2
abundance: -
j_gene: TRBJ2-2
CDR3nt: TGTGCCAGCAGCTTCTTAGCGGGGGGGCAAAACACCGGGGAGCTGTTTTTT
CDR3aa: CASSFLAGGQNTGELFF

v_gene: TRBV4-1
d_gene: TRBD2
abundance: few
j_gene: TRBJ2-1
CDR3nt: TGCGCCAGCAGCCAGAGGACTAGCGGGGGGGGACACAATGAGCAGTTCTTC
CDR3aa: CASSQRTSGGGHNEQFF

v_gene: TRBV7-9
d_gene: -
abundance: -
j_gene: TRBJ1-2
CDR3nt: TGTGCCAGCAGCTTAGATCTGAGGGGTGCCTATGGCTACACCTTC
CDR3aa: CASSLDLRGAYGYTF

v_gene: TRBV27
d_gene: -
abundance: -
j_gene: TRBJ1-4
CDR3nt: TGTGCCAGCAGAACCGGGACGGAGCTTGAAAGACTGTTTTTT
CDR3aa: CASRTGTELERLFF